This TCR beta chain was captured in a study of blood T cells in healthy people across ages. General observations from the study: Any conclusive comparison of naive versus antigen-experienced cells was prevented by using unsorted PBMCs. There were more naive CD4+ cells and higher diversity in long-lived donors than in aged donors.

A note on this clonotype: Its antigen remains unknown.

Through a sample-barcoded 5' primer and a J-beta primer mix, a second PCR was run for roughly 7 to 11 cycles. A template-switch adaptor that had 12 random nucleotides put a tag on each cDNA molecule. Each CDR3 protein is one row after TCRdb ran MiXCR on the 5' RACE reads. This sample has roughly 800,000 distinct CDR3 sequences, with more than 45% found just once. No fewer than 5 micrograms of total RNA were isolated from every sample. The CDR3 spans 15 residues. Deletions cut 7 bases from V and 0 bases from J, with 16 bases between. Germline-derived CDR1 and CDR2 are SQVTM and ANQGSEA. V usage is TRBV29-1 and J usage is TRBJ2-1; D may be TRBD1 or TRBD2 (5 bases each). The sample consisted of blood. The source of this sequence is a young man in good health. DNA of the CDR3: TGCAGCGGAGGGACGAGGTTGAGCTCCTACAATGAGCAGTTCTTC. Protein product: CSGGTRLSSYNEQFF.